A single sample is the source of the 15 T cell receptor beta chains below, sequenced in a study of regulatory T cells in long-lasting Graves disease. The sample's time point: persistent/refractory GD, antithyroid drugs over 5 years with positive TRAb. Following extraction of RNA from PBMCs, that RNA was used to make the TCR library. HTBI primers from iRepertoire and Arm-PCR of CDR3 regions yielded the TCR beta libraries. TCRdb reanalysed the multiplex PCR reads using MiXCR and keeps one entry per CDR3 protein. The sample consists of hundreds of thousands of distinct CDR3 sequences, about a fifth of them appearing once. Sequences were derived from peripheral blood mononuclear cells (PBMCs), sampled when the disease was refractory, from a patient treated with antithyroid drugs. The receptor source for this set is a female donor with Graves disease.

The chain links TRBV9 to TRBJ2-7; no firm D call. The length of the CDR3 is 14 residues. CDR1 SGDLS and CDR2 YYNGEE come from the germline V gene. With 2 bases removed from V and 1 base from J, the gap between germline ends came to 10 bases. CDR3 in amino acids: CASSVTGRSYEQYF. CDR3 DNA sequence: TGTGCCAGCAGCGTGACCGGCCGGTCCTACGAGCAGTACTTC.

This clonotype was counted many times. The rearrangement uses TRBV6-5 and TRBJ2-7; D may match TRBD1 or TRBD2 (5 bases each). The ends were cut back, 1 base at V and 6 bases at J, with 13 bases in the middle. The CDR3 sequence is 14 residues long. CDR1 is MNHEY and CDR2 is SVGAGI in the germline V gene. The CDR3 DNA is TGTGCCAGCAGTTACTTAGGCAGAGGGGCCGAGCAGTACTTC. Protein sequence: CASSYLGRGAEQYF.

This clonotype was seen a handful of times. V gene TRBV25-1 combines with J gene TRBJ2-7; D not certain. The germline gives CDR1 MGHDK, CDR2 SYGVNS. The V and J ends lost 7 bases and 0 bases respectively, with 10 bases between them. CDR3 size: 13 residues. The CDR3 nucleotides read TGTGCCAGCACCCATCTTCACTCCTACGAGCAGTACTTC. It yields the protein CASTHLHSYEQYF.

This clonotype was seen ten or more times. V and J are TRBV28 and TRBJ2-7; no clear D. V was clipped by 1 base and J by 5 bases, with 9 bases between them. The CDR3 contains 13 residues. Germline assignment: CDR1 MDHEN and CDR2 SYDVKM. This CDR3 reads CASSLYPENEQYF. CDR3 coding DNA: TGTGCCAGCAGTTTATATCCGGAAAACGAGCAGTACTTC.

The chain employs TRBV9 and TRBJ1-1, with a weak D call TRBD1 (5 bases). Germline V gives CDR1 SGDLS, CDR2 YYNGEE. The V gene lost 6 bases and the J gene lost 1 base, with 7 bases spanning the gap. This CDR3 comprises 12 residues. CDR3 in amino acids: CASKGSNTEAFF. Written as DNA, the CDR3 is TGTGCCAGCAAGGGGTCGAACACTGAAGCTTTCTTT.

In its sample, this clonotype was seen once. A single base separates this from a much larger clone, so it may be a read error. CDR3 in amino acids: CAIPEYRDRGRLDQPQHF. The CDR3 bases are TGTGCCATCCCAGAATACCGGGACAGGGGGCGATTGGATCAGCCCCAGCATTTT. The gene calls are TRBV28 and TRBJ1-5, with TRBD1 matching 12 bases. The J segment lost 5 bases and the V segment lost 10 bases, leaving 18 bases of the junction unmatched. The CDR3 length is 18 residues. Germline V CDR1 and CDR2: MDHEN, SYDVKM. Supplemented by reference TRBV28 and TRBJ1-5, the full variable domain reads DVKVTQSSRYLVKRTGEKVFLECVQDMDHENMFWYRQDPGLGLRLIYFSYDVKMKEKGDIPEGYSVSREKKERFSLILESASTNQTSMYLCAIPEYRDRGRLDQPQHFGDGTRLSIL.

The V and J genes are TRBV5-6 and TRBJ1-3; no firm D call. This CDR3 is built from 14 residues. CDR1 and CDR2 from the germline V gene are SGHDT and YYEEEE. Trimming pared 1 base from V and 8 bases from J, leaving 13 bases between. This CDR3 is CASSLFFARHTIYF. The CDR3 DNA reads as TGTGCCAGCAGCTTGTTTTTCGCTCGCCACACCATATATTTT.

The chain employs TRBV15 and TRBJ1-1, with D possibly being TRBD1 (6 bases). The CDR3 totals 16 residues. V lost 5 bases and J 0 bases, leaving 16 bases between the germline ends. Germline-derived CDR1 and CDR2 are LNHNV and YYDKDF (reference sequence). The CDR3 bases are TGTGCCACCAGCCCCCGGACAGACCTCATGAACACTGAAGCTTTCTTT. This codes for CATSPRTDLMNTEAFF.

A note on this clonotype: Since a much larger clone is just one base distant, this may be a read error. The V gene is TRBV28, the J gene TRBJ1-5; no clear D gene. The CDR3 is 14 residues long. CDR1 MDHEN and CDR2 SYDVKM come from the germline V gene. The germline V and J ends were trimmed by 6 bases and 5 bases, with 14 bases remaining between them. For the CDR3, the DNA is TGTGCCAGCAGCCCCACGGGAACAGATCAGCCCCAGCATTTT. It translates to CASSPTGTDQPQHF.

This clonotype was observed a few times. The chain joins TRBV5-6 to TRBJ2-2; no reliable D call. Looked up from germline, CDR1 is SGHDT and CDR2 is YYEEEE. The CDR3 loop spans 15 amino acids. V lost 0 bases to trimming and J lost 2 bases, with 8 bases between them. The CDR3 is CASSLDPSNTGELFF. For the CDR3, the DNA is TGTGCCAGCAGCTTGGACCCCTCCAACACCGGGGAGCTGTTTTTT.

This clonotype has a handful of counts. The rearrangement links TRBV29-1 to TRBJ2-7, with 9 positions matching TRBD2. The CDR3 runs to 17 residues. V lost 2 bases, J lost 4 bases, and 15 bases stayed unmatched. Germline CDR1 and CDR2: SQVTM and ANQGSEA. The CDR3 loop is CSVESTSGPGVGYEQYF. The DNA of the CDR3 is TGCAGCGTTGAATCTACTAGCGGGCCAGGGGTCGGGTACGAGCAGTACTTC.

Only a few counts were recorded for this clonotype. The genes are TRBV27 and TRBJ1-1; D might be TRBD1 (5 bases). Germline V gene sequence: CDR1 MNHEY, CDR2 SMNVEV (reference sequence). The length of the CDR3 is 14 residues. V lost 5 bases, J lost 2 bases, and 12 bases lay in between. CDR3 loop: CASSVLGGNTEAFF. The CDR3 DNA reads as TGTGCCAGCAGTGTCCTCGGGGGAAACACTGAAGCTTTCTTT.

Only a few counts were recorded for this clonotype. J is TRBJ2-7 and V is TRBV5-1; 9 nucleotides match TRBD1. Trimming took 4 bases from V and 3 from J; bases not matched to a gene: 17. Germline assignment: CDR1 SGHRS and CDR2 YFSETQ. The CDR3 loop spans 18 amino acids. The DNA for the CDR3 is TGCGCCAGCAGCCCACAAGGGGGGTTTCGGGACAGGGACTACGAGCAGTACTTC. It yields the protein CASSPQGGFRDRDYEQYF.

V and J are TRBV5-1 and TRBJ2-5, with 7 nucleotides matching TRBD1. CDR3 length: 17 residues. From germline, CDR1 is SGHRS and CDR2 YFSETQ. V was pared by 1 base and J by 1 base, with 10 bases of the junction left unmatched. CDR3 loop: CASSLRSQGQRQETQYF. The CDR3 nucleotides are TGCGCCAGCAGCTTGCGATCGCAGGGACAGCGCCAAGAGACCCAGTACTTC.

This clonotype came up a few times. The chain links TRBV14 to TRBJ2-2; 7 bases are shared with TRBD1. Germline V gene sequence: CDR1 SGHDN, CDR2 FVKESK. The CDR3 has 14 amino acids. Trimming at V came to 8 bases and at J to 6 bases, leaving 9 bases not matched to a gene. This chain's CDR3 is CASSAKRGPGELFF. The CDR3 nucleotides read TGTGCCAGCTCCGCCAAGAGGGGGCCCGGGGAGCTGTTTTTT.